These 13 T cell receptor beta chains were all obtained from the same sample, sequenced in a study of blood T cell repertoires in COVID-19. Here immunoSEQ multiplex PCR was the method, and the copy in TCRdb shows in-frame clones only, minus some. The sample has roughly 240,000 clones, 85% seen once; the top ten hold approximately 9.1%. Sequenced input: PBMCs or T cells enriched from blood (not recorded which). Receptors originate from a woman aged 45 to 65 with acute COVID-19.

The genes are TRBV7-9 and TRBJ1-3; D is unresolved. This CDR3 region has 16 residues. Trimming took 3 bases from V and 0 from J, leaving 12 bases between them. Looked up from germline, CDR1 is SEHNR and CDR2 is FQNEAQ (reference sequence). CDR3 sequence: CASSFDWSLSGNTIYF. The CDR3, as DNA: TGTGCCAGCAGCTTTGACTGGAGCCTCTCTGGAAACACCATATATTTT.

Worth noting for this clone: This specimen includes other DNA sequences encoding the same CDR3. The V gene is TRBV5-1, the J gene TRBJ1-1; maybe TRBD1 (6 bases). V was cut by 0 bases and J by 3 bases, with 9 bases left in between. Looked up from germline, CDR1 is SGHRS and CDR2 is YFSETQ. The CDR3 runs 14 residues. CDR3 coding DNA: TGCGCCAGCAGCTTGGCGGGGGGCCACACTGAAGCTTTCTTT. This sequence encodes CASSLAGGHTEAFF. The full variable domain, with the rest looked up from reference TRBV5-1 and TRBJ1-1, is KAGVTQTPRYLIKTRGQQVTLSCSPISGHRSVSWYQQTPGQGLQFLFEYFSETQRNKGNFPGRFSGRQFSNSRSEMNVSTLELGDSALYLCASSLAGGHTEAFFGQGTRLTVV.

This clone was seen just once. The V and J genes are TRBV5-4 and TRBJ2-1, with 7 bases matching TRBD1. The CDR3 is made up of 15 amino acids. Germline values: CDR1 SGHNT, CDR2 YYREEE (reference sequence). After removal of 3 bases from V and 4 bases from J, the junction contained 7 bases not matched to a gene. Here the CDR3 DNA reads TGTGCCAGCAGCTCGCAGGGACAGTTTTACAATGAGCAGTTCTTC. This encodes CASSSQGQFYNEQFF.

The rearrangement links TRBV18 to TRBJ1-4, with TRBD1 as a possible D gene (6 bases). CDR1 and CDR2 from the germline V gene are KGHSH and LQKENI. Trimming cost V 3 bases and J 8 bases, with 16 bases left between them. This CDR3 region has 15 residues. The CDR3 DNA reads as TGTGCCAGCTCACCTTCAACAGGGTTGAGGGAAAAACTGTTTTTT. Translating it yields CASSPSTGLREKLFF.

This clone was seen only once. The chain carries TRBV25-1 and TRBJ1-4; 7 nucleotides line up with TRBD1. The CDR3 spans 15 residues. Germline V gene lookup returns CDR1 MGHDK and CDR2 SYGVNS. V lost 1 base to trimming and J lost 7 bases; unmatched junction nucleotides: 6. The CDR3, as DNA: TGTGCCAGCAGTGAATCGGACAGGATATTTGAAAAACTGTTTTTT. As protein: CASSESDRIFEKLFF.

This chain connects TRBV5-4 to TRBJ2-5; D possibly corresponds to TRBD1 (6 bases). Germline CDR1 is SGHNT and CDR2 is YYREEE (reference sequence). With 6 bases removed from V and 5 bases from J, the gap between germline ends came to 20 bases. The CDR3 sequence is 15 residues long. The CDR3 bases are TGTGCCAGCAACCGGCTATCCGGGACACAGGAGACCCAGTACTTC. Amino acids: CASNRLSGTQETQYF. Looking up the rest from reference TRBV5-4 and TRBJ2-5 gives the full variable domain: ETGVTQSPTHLIKTRGQQVTLRCSSQSGHNTVSWYQQALGQGPQFIFQYYREEENGRGNFPPRFSGLQFPNYSSELNVNALELDDSALYLCASNRLSGTQETQYFGPGTRLLVL.

The rearrangement joins TRBV5-4 to TRBJ1-6, with 8 bases fitting TRBD1. Trimming at V came to 0 bases and at J to 7 bases, leaving 6 bases not matched to a gene. Germline V lookup: CDR1 SGHNT, CDR2 YYREEE (reference sequence). This CDR3 is 16 amino acids long. CDR3 coding DNA: TGTGCCAGCAGCTTGGGACAGGGGTTATGGAATTCACCCCTCCACTTT. Translating it yields CASSLGQGLWNSPLHF.

The rearrangement joins TRBV5-1 to TRBJ1-1; TRBD1 aligns across 9 bases. Germline values: CDR1 SGHRS, CDR2 YFSETQ. V gave up 4 bases and J gave up 3 bases; unmatched junction bases: 4. There are 14 residues in the CDR3. The chain's CDR3 is CASSGDRDYTEAFF. The CDR3 DNA follows: TGCGCCAGCAGCGGGGACAGGGATTACACTGAAGCTTTCTTT.

V is TRBV19 and J is TRBJ2-2, with 7 nucleotides matching TRBD1. CDR3 length equals 15 residues. After removal of 5 bases from V and 1 base from J, the junction contained 4 bases not matched to a gene. The germline gives CDR1 LNHDA, CDR2 SQIVND (reference sequence). CDR3 protein: CASSQGTVNTGELFF. The CDR3 DNA follows: TGTGCCAGTAGTCAAGGGACAGTGAACACCGGGGAGCTGTTTTTT.

A single count supports this clone. The chain is built from TRBV30 and TRBJ2-7, with TRBD2 identical over 7 bases. Germline trimming cut 1 base from V and 7 bases from J; bases unmatched to any gene: 4. The CDR3 sequence is 12 residues long. Germline values: CDR1 GTSNPN, CDR2 SVGIG (reference sequence). The CDR3 protein is CAWSGGGLEQYF. The CDR3 nucleotides are TGTGCCTGGAGTGGCGGGGGTTTGGAGCAGTACTTC.

The chain couples TRBV5-1 to TRBJ1-2; a weak D match, TRBD1 (5 bases). Trimming took 5 bases from V and 8 from J, leaving 10 bases between them. Germline V gene lookup returns CDR1 SGHRS and CDR2 YFSETQ. The CDR3 loop spans 11 amino acids. The chain's CDR3 is CASSQGSGYTF. CDR3 nucleotide sequence: TGCGCCAGCAGTCAGGGTAGCGGCTACACCTTC.

The CDR3 protein is CASSGTGESTF. As DNA, the CDR3 is TGTGCCAGCAGCGGTACAGGGGAATCCACCTTC. This chain uses TRBV9 with TRBJ1-2, with TRBD1 identical over 7 bases. CDR1 is SGDLS and CDR2 is YYNGEE in the germline V gene. The CDR3 spans 11 residues. The J segment lost 13 bases and the V segment lost 3 bases, leaving 6 bases of the junction unmatched.

This rearrangement joins TRBV30 to TRBJ2-5; a possible D gene is TRBD2 (6 bases). Looked up from germline, CDR1 is GTSNPN and CDR2 is SVGIG (reference sequence). Between the trimmed V and J ends, which lost 6 bases and 2 bases, there was a span of 16 bases. CDR3 size: 14 residues. The chain's CDR3 is CACTPGGRQETQYF. As DNA, the CDR3 is TGTGCCTGCACTCCCGGAGGGCGGCAAGAGACCCAGTACTTC.